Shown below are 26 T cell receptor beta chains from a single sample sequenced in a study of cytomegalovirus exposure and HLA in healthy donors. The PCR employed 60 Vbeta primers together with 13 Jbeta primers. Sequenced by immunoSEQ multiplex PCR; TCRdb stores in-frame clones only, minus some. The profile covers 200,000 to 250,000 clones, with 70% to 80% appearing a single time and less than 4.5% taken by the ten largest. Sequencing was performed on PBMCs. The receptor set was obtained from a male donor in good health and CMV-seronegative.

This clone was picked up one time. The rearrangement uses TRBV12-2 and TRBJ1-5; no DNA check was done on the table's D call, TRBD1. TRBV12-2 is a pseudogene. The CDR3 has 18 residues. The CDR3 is CASRFRTGKQGSNQPQHF. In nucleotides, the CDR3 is TGTGCAAGTCGCTTCCGGACAGGGAAACAGGGAAGCAATCAGCCCCAGCATTTT.

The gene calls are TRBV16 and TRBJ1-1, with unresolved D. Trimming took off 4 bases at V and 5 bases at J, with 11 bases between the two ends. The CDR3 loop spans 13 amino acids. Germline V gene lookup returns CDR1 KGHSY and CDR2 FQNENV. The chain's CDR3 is CASSRLLETEAFF. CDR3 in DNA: TGTGCCAGCAGCCGTCTCCTGGAGACTGAAGCTTTCTTT.

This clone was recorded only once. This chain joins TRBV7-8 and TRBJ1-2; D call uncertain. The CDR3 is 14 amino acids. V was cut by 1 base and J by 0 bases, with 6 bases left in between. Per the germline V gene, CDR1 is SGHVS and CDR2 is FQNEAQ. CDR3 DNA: TGTGCCAGCAGCTTAGGCGGGACTAACTATGGCTACACCTTC. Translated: CASSLGGTNYGYTF.

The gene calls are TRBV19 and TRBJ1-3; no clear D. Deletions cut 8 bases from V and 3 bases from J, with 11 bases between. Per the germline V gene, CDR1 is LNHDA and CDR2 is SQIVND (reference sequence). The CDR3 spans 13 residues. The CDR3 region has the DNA TGTGCCAGTGGGGAGGCAGGTGGAAACACCATATATTTT. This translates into CASGEAGGNTIYF.

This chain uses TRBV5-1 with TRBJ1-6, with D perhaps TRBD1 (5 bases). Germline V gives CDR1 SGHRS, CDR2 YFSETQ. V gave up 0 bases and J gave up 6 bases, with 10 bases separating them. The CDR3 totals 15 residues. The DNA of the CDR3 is TGCGCCAGCAGCTTGGTTTGGGGCCCTAATTCACCCCTCCACTTT. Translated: CASSLVWGPNSPLHF.

CDR3 sequence (DNA): TGTGCCAGTAGTCGGGGGGACACAAAAAACACTGAAGCTTTCTTT. As protein: CASSRGDTKNTEAFF. V gene TRBV19 combines with J gene TRBJ1-1; possible D gene TRBD1, 6 bases. CDR1 and CDR2 from the germline V gene are LNHDA and SQIVND (reference sequence). The V and J ends lost 5 bases and 2 bases respectively, with 15 bases between them. The CDR3 has 15 residues.

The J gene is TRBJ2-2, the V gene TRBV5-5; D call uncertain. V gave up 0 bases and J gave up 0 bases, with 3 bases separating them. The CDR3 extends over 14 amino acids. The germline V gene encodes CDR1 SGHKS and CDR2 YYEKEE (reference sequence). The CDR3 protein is CASSLAPNTGELFF. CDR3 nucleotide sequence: TGTGCCAGCAGCTTGGCTCCGAACACCGGGGAGCTGTTTTTT.

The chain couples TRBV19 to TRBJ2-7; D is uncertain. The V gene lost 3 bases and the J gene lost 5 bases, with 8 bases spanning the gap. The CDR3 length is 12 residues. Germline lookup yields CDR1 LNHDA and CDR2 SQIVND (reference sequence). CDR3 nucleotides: TGTGCCAGTAGTATCAGGTCCCACGAGCAGTACTTC. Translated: CASSIRSHEQYF.

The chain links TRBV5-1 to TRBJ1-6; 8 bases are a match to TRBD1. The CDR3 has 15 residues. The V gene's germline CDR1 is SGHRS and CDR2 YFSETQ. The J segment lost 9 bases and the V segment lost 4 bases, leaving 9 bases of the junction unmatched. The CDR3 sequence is CASSLRTGRGSPLHF. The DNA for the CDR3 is TGCGCCAGCAGCCTTAGGACAGGGCGAGGTTCACCCCTCCACTTT.

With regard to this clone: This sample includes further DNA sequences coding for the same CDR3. CDR3 coding DNA: TGTGCCAGCAGCCTCTCCCGCGTGCTACCGAACACCGGGGAGCTGTTTTTT. Translation gives CASSLSRVLPNTGELFF. The chain couples TRBV7-6 to TRBJ2-2; D is undetermined. Between the trimmed V and J ends, which lost 5 bases and 0 bases, there was a span of 16 bases. Germline V lookup: CDR1 SGHVS, CDR2 FNYEAQ. The CDR3 consists of 17 residues.

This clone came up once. The CDR3 spells CASSPPGTAGVTGELFF. The CDR3 nucleotides are TGTGCCAGTAGTCCCCCCGGAACAGCGGGAGTCACCGGGGAGCTGTTTTTT. The chain combines TRBV19 with TRBJ2-2, with 8 bases fitting TRBD2. The CDR3 totals 17 residues. The V segment lost 5 bases and the J segment 4 bases; nucleotides outside the gene matches: 12. Germline V gives CDR1 LNHDA, CDR2 SQIVND (reference sequence).

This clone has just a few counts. Here the CDR3 reads CASSQGWASGNTDTQYF. For the CDR3, the DNA is TGCGCCAGCAGCCAAGGATGGGCTAGCGGTAACACAGATACGCAGTATTTT. V and J are TRBV4-1 and TRBJ2-3; 7 bases map to TRBD2. The CDR3 extends over 17 amino acids. Per the germline V gene, CDR1 is MGHRA and CDR2 is YSYEKL. V shed 1 base, J shed 2 bases, and the junction held 9 bases outside the gene matches.

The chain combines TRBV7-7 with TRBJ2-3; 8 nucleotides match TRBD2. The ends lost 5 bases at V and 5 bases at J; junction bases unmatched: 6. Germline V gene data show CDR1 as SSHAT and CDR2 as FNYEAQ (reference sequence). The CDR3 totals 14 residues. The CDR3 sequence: CASSPGTRGDTQYF. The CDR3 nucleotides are TGTGCCAGCAGCCCCGGGACTAGAGGAGATACGCAGTATTTT.

The CDR3 DNA is TGCGCCAGCACGCGAAGCCCAGGGACACAAGAGACCCAGTACTTC. Protein product: CASTRSPGTQETQYF. The chain carries TRBV5-1 and TRBJ2-5; D may be TRBD1 (6 bases). Deletions cut 6 bases from V and 2 bases from J, with 17 bases between. The CDR3 is made up of 15 amino acids. Germline V lookup: CDR1 SGHRS, CDR2 YFSETQ.

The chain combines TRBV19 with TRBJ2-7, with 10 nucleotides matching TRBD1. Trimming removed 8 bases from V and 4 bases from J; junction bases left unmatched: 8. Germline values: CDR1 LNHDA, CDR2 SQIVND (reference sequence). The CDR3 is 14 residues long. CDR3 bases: TGTGCCAGTCAGGCGACAGGGGGCATATACGAGCAGTACTTC. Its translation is CASQATGGIYEQYF.

In DNA form, the CDR3 reads TGTGCCAGCAGTGTAACAGGGCCGATCAAAGCTTTCTTT. Amino acid sequence: CASSVTGPIKAFF. The rearrangement joins TRBV28 to TRBJ1-1, with a possible D match to TRBD1 (6 bases). Germline values: CDR1 MDHEN, CDR2 SYDVKM. The CDR3 loop spans 13 amino acids. The V end lost 5 bases, the J end lost 9 bases, and 16 bases lay between the germline ends.

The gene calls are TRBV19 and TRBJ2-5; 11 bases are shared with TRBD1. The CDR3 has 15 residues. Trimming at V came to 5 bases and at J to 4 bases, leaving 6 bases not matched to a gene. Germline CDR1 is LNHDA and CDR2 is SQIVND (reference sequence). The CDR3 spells CASSYSGQGAETQYF. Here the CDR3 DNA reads TGTGCCAGTAGTTATAGTGGACAGGGGGCAGAGACCCAGTACTTC.

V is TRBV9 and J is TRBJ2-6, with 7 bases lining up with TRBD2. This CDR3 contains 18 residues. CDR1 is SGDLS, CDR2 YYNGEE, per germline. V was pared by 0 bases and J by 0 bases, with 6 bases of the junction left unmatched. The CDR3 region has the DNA TGTGCCAGCAGCGTAGGTGGCGGGGGAAGCTCTGGGGCCAACGTCCTGACTTTC. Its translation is CASSVGGGGSSGANVLTF.

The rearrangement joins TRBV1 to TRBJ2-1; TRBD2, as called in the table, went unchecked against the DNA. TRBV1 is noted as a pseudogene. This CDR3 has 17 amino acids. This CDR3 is CTSSRTSGRVSYNEQFF. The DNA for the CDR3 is TGCACCAGCAGCCGGACTAGCGGGAGGGTCTCCTACAATGAGCAGTTCTTC.

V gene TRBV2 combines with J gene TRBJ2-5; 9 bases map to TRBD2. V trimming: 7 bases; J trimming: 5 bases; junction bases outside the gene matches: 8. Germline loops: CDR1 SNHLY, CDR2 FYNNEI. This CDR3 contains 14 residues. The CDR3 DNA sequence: TGTGCCAGCAAGACCGGACTAGCGAGGGAGACCCAGTACTTC. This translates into CASKTGLARETQYF.

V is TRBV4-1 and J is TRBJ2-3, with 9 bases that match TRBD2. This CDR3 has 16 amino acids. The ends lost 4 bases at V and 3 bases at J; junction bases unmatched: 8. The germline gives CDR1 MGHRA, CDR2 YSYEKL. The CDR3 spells CASSPLDSGSTDTQYF. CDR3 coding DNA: TGCGCCAGCAGCCCTCTTGATAGCGGGAGTACAGATACGCAGTATTTT.

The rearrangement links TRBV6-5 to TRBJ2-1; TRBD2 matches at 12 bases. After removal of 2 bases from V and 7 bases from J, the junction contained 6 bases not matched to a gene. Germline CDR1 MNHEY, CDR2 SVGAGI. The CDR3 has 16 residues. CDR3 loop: CASSYLTSGRRNEQFF. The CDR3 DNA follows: TGTGCCAGCAGTTACCTGACTAGCGGGAGAAGAAATGAGCAGTTCTTC.

This CDR3 reads CASSVGTSGRIFYEQYF. For the CDR3, the DNA is TGTGCCAGCAGCGTAGGGACTAGCGGGAGAATTTTCTACGAGCAGTACTTC. The V call is TRBV9, the J call TRBJ2-7, with 13 bases aligning to TRBD2. Losses at the gene ends were 0 bases for V and 3 bases for J; bases not matched to a gene: 6. Germline values: CDR1 SGDLS, CDR2 YYNGEE. The CDR3 is 17 amino acids.

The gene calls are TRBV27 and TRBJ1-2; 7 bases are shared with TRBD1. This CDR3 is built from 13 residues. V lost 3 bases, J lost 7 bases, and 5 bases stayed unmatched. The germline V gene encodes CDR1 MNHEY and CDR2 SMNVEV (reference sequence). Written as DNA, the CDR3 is TGTGCCAGCAGTTTCCGACAGGGTGGTGGCTACACCTTC. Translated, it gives CASSFRQGGGYTF.

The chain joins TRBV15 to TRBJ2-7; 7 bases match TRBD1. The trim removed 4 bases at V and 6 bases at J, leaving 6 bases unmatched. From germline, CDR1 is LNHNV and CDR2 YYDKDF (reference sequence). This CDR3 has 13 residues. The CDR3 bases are TGTGCCACCAGCACGTCACAGGGGACCGAGCAGTACTTC. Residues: CATSTSQGTEQYF.

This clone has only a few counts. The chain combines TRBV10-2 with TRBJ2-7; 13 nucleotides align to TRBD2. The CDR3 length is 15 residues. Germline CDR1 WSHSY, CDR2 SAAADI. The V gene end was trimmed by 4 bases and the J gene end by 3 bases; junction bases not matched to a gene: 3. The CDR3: CASSAGLAGIYEQYF. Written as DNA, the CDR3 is TGCGCCAGCAGTGCGGGACTAGCGGGGATCTACGAGCAGTACTTC.